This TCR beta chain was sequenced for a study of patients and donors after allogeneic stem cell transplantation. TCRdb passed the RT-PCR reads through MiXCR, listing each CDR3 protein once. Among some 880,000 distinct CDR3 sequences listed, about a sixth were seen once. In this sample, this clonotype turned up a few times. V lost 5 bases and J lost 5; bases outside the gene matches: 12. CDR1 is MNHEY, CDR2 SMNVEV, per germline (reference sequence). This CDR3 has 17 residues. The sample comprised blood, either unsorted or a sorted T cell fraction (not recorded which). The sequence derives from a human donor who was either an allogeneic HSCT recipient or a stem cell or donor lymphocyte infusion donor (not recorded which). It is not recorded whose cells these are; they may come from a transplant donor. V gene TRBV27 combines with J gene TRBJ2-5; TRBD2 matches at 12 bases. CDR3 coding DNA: TGTGCCAGCAGTCTCACAGGACTAGCGGGGAGAATGGAGACCCAGTACTTC. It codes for CASSLTGLAGRMETQYF.